Listed here are 3 T cell receptor beta chains from one sample, sequenced in a study of cytomegalovirus exposure and HLA in healthy donors. The study ran its PCR with 60 Vbeta and 13 Jbeta primers. Produced via immunoSEQ multiplex PCR; TCRdb's table is partial and in-frame only. The sample lists about 96,000 clones; about four fifths were seen once. The material sequenced was PBMCs. These receptors came from a woman in her 70s in good health and CMV-seropositive.

The chain links TRBV7-3 to TRBJ2-2; 8 bases are shared with TRBD1. Germline V gives CDR1 SGHTA, CDR2 FQGTGA. The CDR3 totals 18 residues. The V and J ends lost 1 base and 7 bases, in that order; junction bases with no gene match: 14. The CDR3: CASSLRSIRGRNGGELFF. In DNA form, the CDR3 reads TGTGCCAGCAGCTTAAGAAGTATCAGGGGGCGAAATGGCGGGGAGCTGTTTTTT.

J is TRBJ2-7 and V is TRBV4-1; TRBD2 is a possible D gene (6 bases). CDR3 length: 16 residues. V lost 0 bases and J lost 0, with 12 bases in between. Looked up from germline, CDR1 is MGHRA and CDR2 is YSYEKL. The CDR3 coding sequence is TGCGCCAGCAGCCAAGATCGGGGGACGGGCTCCTACGAGCAGTACTTC. Translation gives CASSQDRGTGSYEQYF.

A remark on this clone: The same CDR3 arises from other DNA sequences in this sample as well. CDR3 residues: CASSLQGYEQYF. Here the CDR3 DNA reads TGCGCCAGCAGCTTACAGGGTTACGAGCAGTACTTC. The rearrangement links TRBV5-1 to TRBJ2-7; tentative D call: TRBD1 (6 bases). The CDR3 is made up of 12 amino acids. V was pared by 2 bases and J by 4 bases, with 7 bases between. The germline V gene has CDR1 SGHRS and CDR2 YFSETQ.